This T cell receptor (beta chain) emerged from a study of blood T cell repertoires in COVID-19. As for the study in general: COVID-19 samples, acute and convalescent, were from the United States, Italy and Spain.

As handled by the study authors: Quantification of nucleated cells was approximated via reference gene primer amplification. Repertoires were generated with immunoSEQ multiplex PCR, while TCRdb's copy carries only in-frame clones and drops some. The DNA gave D and trimming, while V, J and clone size come from that table. The repertoire holds roughly 200,000 clones, with roughly 80% as singletons. Seattle enrolled patients during active infection and tracked them longitudinally. V lost 4 bases, J lost 7 bases, and 14 bases lay in between. The CDR3 covers 13 residues. Germline values: CDR1 SGHRS, CDR2 YFSETQ.

Sequencing was carried out using peripheral blood. The sequence derives from a woman between 40 and 55 years old with COVID-19, enrolled during active disease. This chain uses TRBV5-1 with TRBJ1-2; D is unclear. DNA of the CDR3: TGCGCCAGCAGCCACACAAGGAGCGGTGGCTACACCTTC. Its protein product is CASSHTRSGGYTF.